This T cell receptor (beta chain) was documented in a study of sequential checkpoint blockade in melanoma. The method was immunoSEQ multiplex PCR; TCRdb's version includes in-frame clones alone and lacks a portion of them. The repertoire holds about 28,000 clones, with 85% to 90% as singletons. The CDR3 has 12 residues. The germline V gene encodes CDR1 LGHNA and CDR2 YSLEER. The treatment: randomized to nivolumab then ipilimumab (arm A) or the reverse (arm B). Remarks on this clone: A junction boundary mismatches the germline segment, possibly from a read error.

The chain recombines TRBV4-3 with TRBJ2-1; 9 bases agree with TRBD2. The TCR originated in a human donor with melanoma. The source was CD8+ T cells sorted from blood (inferred from file names), collected from a patient given nivolumab and ipilimumab in sequence. Here the CDR3 DNA reads TGCGCCAGCAGCCGATTAGCGGGAGAGCGGATCTTC. Amino acids: CASSRLAGERIF.